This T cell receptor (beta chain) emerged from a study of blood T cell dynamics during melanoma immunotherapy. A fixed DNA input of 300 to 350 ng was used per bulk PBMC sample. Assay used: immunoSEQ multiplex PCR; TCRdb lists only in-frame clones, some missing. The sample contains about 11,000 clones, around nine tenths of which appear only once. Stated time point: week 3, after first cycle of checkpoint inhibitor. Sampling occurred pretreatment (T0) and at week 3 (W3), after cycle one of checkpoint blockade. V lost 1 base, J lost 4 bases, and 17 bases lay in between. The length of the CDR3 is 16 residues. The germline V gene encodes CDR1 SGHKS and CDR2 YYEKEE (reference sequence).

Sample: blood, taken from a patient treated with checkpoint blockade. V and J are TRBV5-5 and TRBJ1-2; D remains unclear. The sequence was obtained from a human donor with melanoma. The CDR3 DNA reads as TGTGCCAGCAGCTTGTCTGTTCGGGGTTGGAGCTATGGCTACACCTTC. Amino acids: CASSLSVRGWSYGYTF.